This T cell receptor beta chain came from a study of Ad26.COV2.S vaccination and SARS-CoV-2 variants. Study-level information: Enrollment placed the donor in the COV1001 Ad26.COV2.S trial arm.

This clone occurred once. Clones were read by immunoSEQ multiplex PCR, and TCRdb kept only the in-frame ones, dropping some. The sample has roughly 680,000 clones; more than 70% are singletons. Germline V lookup: CDR1 SGHRS, CDR2 YFSETQ. The CDR3 has 15 amino acids. V trimming: 0 bases; J trimming: 5 bases; junction bases outside the gene matches: 4. Treatment here: about 20 received Ad26.COV2.S at low or high dose, single or two shots; 5 received placebo; per-sample allocation not given. On day 63 after the first injection, vaccine and placebo recipients gave samples. The origin of this receptor is a person aged 18-60 years who received the Ad26.COV2.S COVID-19 vaccine or a placebo. This specimen consisted of peripheral blood, obtained in a trial of Ad26.COV2.S vaccine versus placebo. The V and J genes are TRBV5-1 and TRBJ2-1; TRBD2 agrees at 8 bases. CDR3 amino acids: CASSLVLADNNEQFF. Here the CDR3 DNA reads TGCGCCAGCAGCTTGGTACTAGCGGATAACAATGAGCAGTTCTTC.